The sequence of this TCR beta chain was determined in a study of shared clonotypes between healthy human individuals. Across the whole study: The donors, a couple of women and a few men, were aged 18 to 49. Study-level points and caveats: The rarefaction results pointed to incomplete sorted-subset sequencing despite large depth.

In the case of this clone: Antigen: not known.

Generated by immunoSEQ multiplex PCR, the TCRdb table keeps only in-frame clones and is missing some. The table records 2 million to 3 million clones, 90% to 95% of them present only once. Sequencing used naive CD4+ T cells from PBMCs. Subset described: CD45RA+ positively selected. This receptor was identified in a man between 18 and 35 years old in good health. Some clones in this sample may be carry-over from other donors' samples.

The CDR3 spells CASSFSLTSGYTF. The CDR3 coding sequence is TGTGCCAGCAGTTTTTCCTTAACGTCGGGCTACACCTTC. V gene TRBV27 combines with J gene TRBJ1-2; D is uncertain. This CDR3 spans 13 amino acids. Looked up from germline, CDR1 is MNHEY and CDR2 is SMNVEV (reference sequence). The V and J ends lost 3 bases and 8 bases respectively, with 13 bases between them.